The clone carrying this TCR beta chain was counted ten times or more. This specimen comes from a study of response to subunit inactivated influenza vaccine. The CDR3 has 13 residues. J lost 5 bases, V lost 5 bases, and 6 bases had no gene match. Germline-derived CDR1 and CDR2 are DFQATT and SNEGSKA (reference sequence). TCRdb reprocessed the RT-PCR reads via MiXCR and lists one record per CDR3 protein. The sample consists of a few hundred thousand distinct CDR3 sequences, 12% to 15% of them appearing once. The material sequenced was PBMCs from blood, taken 11 to 12 days after vaccination. J is TRBJ1-5 and V is TRBV20-1; the match to TRBD1 covers 7 bases. The source is a man aged 45-65 years who received an inactivated influenza vaccine. The CDR3 region is CSASGTADQPQHF. In nucleotides, the CDR3 is TGCAGTGCTTCCGGGACAGCTGATCAGCCCCAGCATTTT.